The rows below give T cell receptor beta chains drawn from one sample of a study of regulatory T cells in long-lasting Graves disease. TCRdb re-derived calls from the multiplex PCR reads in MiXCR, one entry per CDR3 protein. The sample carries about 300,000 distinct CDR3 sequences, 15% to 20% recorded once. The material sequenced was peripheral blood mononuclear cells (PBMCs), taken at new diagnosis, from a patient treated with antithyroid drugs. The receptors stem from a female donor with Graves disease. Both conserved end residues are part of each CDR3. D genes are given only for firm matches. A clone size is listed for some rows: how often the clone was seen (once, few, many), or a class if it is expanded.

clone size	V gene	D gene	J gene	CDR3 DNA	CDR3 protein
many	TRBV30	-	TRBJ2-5	TGTGCCTGGAGTCGAGCGTACCAAGAGACCCAGTACTTC	CAWSRAYQETQYF
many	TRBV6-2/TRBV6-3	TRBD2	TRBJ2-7	TGTGCCAGCAGCCCCGGGACTAGCGGACGATATTACTACGAGCAGTACTTC	CASSPGTSGRYYYEQYF
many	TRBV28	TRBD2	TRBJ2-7	TGTGCCAGCTATAGCGGGGACTACGAGCAGTACTTC	CASYSGDYEQYF
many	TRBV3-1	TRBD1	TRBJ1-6	TGTGCCAGCAGCCAAGATCCCCCGACAGGGCTTGGGTCACCCCTCCACTTT	CASSQDPPTGLGSPLHF
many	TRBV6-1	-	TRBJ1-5	TGTGCCAGCAGTGATGCCTTATCAGGACATCAGCCCCAGCATTTT	CASSDALSGHQPQHF
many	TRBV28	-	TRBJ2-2	TGTGCCAGCAGTTTATCCGTCAAGGAGCTGTTTTTT	CASSLSVKELFF
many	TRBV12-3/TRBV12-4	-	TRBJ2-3	TGTGCCAGCACCAGGGTAACCACAGATACGCAGTATTTT	CASTRVTTDTQYF
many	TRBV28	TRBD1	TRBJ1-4	TGTGCCAGCAGAGCCGGACAGGGGGGGGGTGAAAAACTGTTTTTT	CASRAGQGGGEKLFF
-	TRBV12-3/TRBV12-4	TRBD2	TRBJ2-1	TGTGCCAGCAGCCAAGGTTCGGGGGGAGGTTGGGGGGAGTTCTTC	CASSQGSGGGWGEFF
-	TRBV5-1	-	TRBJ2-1	TGCGCCAGCAGCTTGGTGGCAGGGGATCCCCTATACAATGAGCAGTTCTTC	CASSLVAGDPLYNEQFF
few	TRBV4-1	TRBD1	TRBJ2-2	TGCGCCAGCGGCAGGGCAGGGGGCTTGGACGGGGAGCTGTTTTTT	CASGRAGGLDGELFF
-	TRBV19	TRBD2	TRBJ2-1	TGTGCCAGTAGTATAGCCAGCGGGATGTACAATGAGCAGTTCTTC	CASSIASGMYNEQFF
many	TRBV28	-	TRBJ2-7	TGTGCCAGCAGAGATGTTAGCTCCTACGAGCAGTACTTC	CASRDVSSYEQYF
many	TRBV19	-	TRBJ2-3	TGTGCCAGTAGTATTACAGGGAGATCGGATACGCAGTATTTT	CASSITGRSDTQYF
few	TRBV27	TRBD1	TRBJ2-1	TGTGCCAGCAGTTTAGCTCCGGGACAGGGTATCCCTTACAATGAGCAGTTCTTC	CASSLAPGQGIPYNEQFF
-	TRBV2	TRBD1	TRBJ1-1	TGTGCCAGCAGTGAAAGGTTGGGACAGGGCAGCACTGAAGCTTTCTTT	CASSERLGQGSTEAFF
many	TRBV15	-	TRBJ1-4	TGTGCCACCAGCAGAGAGAGGAGACCCTATAATGAAAAACTGTTTTTT	CATSRERRPYNEKLFF
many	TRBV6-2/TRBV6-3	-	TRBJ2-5	TGTGCCAGCAGGGGCCTGGCACAACAGGAGAAGCAAGAGACCCAGTACTTC	CASRGLAQQEKQETQYF
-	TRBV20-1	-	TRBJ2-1	TGCAGTGCTAGATCCTTAAGCCCCCTCTCCTACAATGAGCAGTTCTTC	CSARSLSPLSYNEQFF
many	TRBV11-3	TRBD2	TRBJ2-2	TGTGCCAGCAGCTCCGGACTAGCGGGAAAGGACGGGGAGCTGTTTTTT	CASSSGLAGKDGELFF
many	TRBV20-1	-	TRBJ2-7	TGCAGTGCCGCCGCGGGATATGCGTCGGACGAGCAGTACTTC	CSAAAGYASDEQYF
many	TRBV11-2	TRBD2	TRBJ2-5	TGTGCCAGCAGTTCTAGCGGGAGTGCGGAAGAGACCCAGTACTTC	CASSSSGSAEETQYF
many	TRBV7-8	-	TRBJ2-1	TGTGCCAGCAGTCCCCCTGGACCCTCCAATGAGCAGTTCTTC	CASSPPGPSNEQFF
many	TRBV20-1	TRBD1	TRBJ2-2	TGCAGTGCTAGACCGACAGGGGCGAACACCGGGGAGCTGTTTTTT	CSARPTGANTGELFF
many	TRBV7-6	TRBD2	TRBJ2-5	TGTGCCAGCAGCAGAACGGTGACTAGCGACGTTTCGGAGACCCAGTACTTC	CASSRTVTSDVSETQYF
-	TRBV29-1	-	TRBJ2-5	TGCAGCGTTGGGATTAGAGGGGAGACCCAGTACTTC	CSVGIRGETQYF
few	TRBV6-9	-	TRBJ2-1	TGTGCCAGCAGTTACGGATACAATGAGCAGTTCTTC	CASSYGYNEQFF
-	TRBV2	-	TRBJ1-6	TGTGCCAGCAGTGTCGAGTTATCCTATAATTCACCCCTCCACTTT	CASSVELSYNSPLHF
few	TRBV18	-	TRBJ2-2	TGTGCCAGCTCACCACTACAGGGTCTAACCGGGGAGCTGTTTTTT	CASSPLQGLTGELFF
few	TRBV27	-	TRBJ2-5	TGTGCCAGCAGGTCACTTAACAGGGAAGAGACCCAGTACTTC	CASRSLNREETQYF
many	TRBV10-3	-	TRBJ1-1	TGTGCCATCAGTGAAGGGGGGCAGGGGAGCACTGAAGCTTTCTTT	CAISEGGQGSTEAFF